This TCR beta chain was recorded in a study of shared clonotypes between healthy human individuals. The study's findings and limits: Several donors showed sharing of approximately 5% of naive CD4 clonotypes.

Concerning this clone: Its target is not known.

Sequencing used immunoSEQ multiplex PCR; TCRdb keeps in-frame clones, though not all of them. Among some 2,000,000 clones, roughly 95% were seen once, and the ten largest hold 0.13%. The germline V and J ends were trimmed by 6 bases and 0 bases, with 26 bases remaining between them. CDR3 length: 19 residues. The germline V gene has CDR1 WNHNN and CDR2 SYGVQD (reference sequence). The clonotype comes from a young man in good health. The material sequenced was naive CD4+ T cells sorted from blood. Subset defined: CD45RA+ positively selected. The V gene is TRBV10-1, the J gene TRBJ1-2, with a weak D call TRBD1 (5 bases). The DNA of the CDR3 is TGCGCCAGCAGACCTAAGGGACGTAAAGCCCCTCGTACTAACTATGGCTACACCTTC. Translated: CASRPKGRKAPRTNYGYTF.